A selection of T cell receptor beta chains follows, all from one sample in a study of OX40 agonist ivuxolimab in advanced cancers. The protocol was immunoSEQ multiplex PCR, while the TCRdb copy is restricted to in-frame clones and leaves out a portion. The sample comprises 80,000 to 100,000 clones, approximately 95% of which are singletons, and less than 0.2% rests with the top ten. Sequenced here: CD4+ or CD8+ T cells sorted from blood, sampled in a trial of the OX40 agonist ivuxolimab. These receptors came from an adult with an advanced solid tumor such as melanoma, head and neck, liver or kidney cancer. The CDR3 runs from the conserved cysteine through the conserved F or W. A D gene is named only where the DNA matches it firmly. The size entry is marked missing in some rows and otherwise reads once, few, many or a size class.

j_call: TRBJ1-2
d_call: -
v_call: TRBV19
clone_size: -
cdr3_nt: TGTGCCAGTAGTATGTCCGCAGGGCCAATTAACTATGGCTACACCTTC
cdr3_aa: CASSMSAGPINYGYTF

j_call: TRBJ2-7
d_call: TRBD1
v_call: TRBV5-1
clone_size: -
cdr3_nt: TGCGCCAGCAGCTTGGCCGGGACAGCGTACGAGCAGTACTTC
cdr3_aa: CASSLAGTAYEQYF

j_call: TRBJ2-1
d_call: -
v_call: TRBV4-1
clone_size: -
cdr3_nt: TGCGCCAGCAGCCAAGATTCCGAAAACCGGGACTTAGCTTACAATGAGCAGTTCTTC
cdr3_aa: CASSQDSENRDLAYNEQFF

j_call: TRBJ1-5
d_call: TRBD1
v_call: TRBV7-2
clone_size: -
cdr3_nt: TGTGCCAGCAGCTTCCTCCCGGGGACAGGGTTGCCCCAGCATTTT
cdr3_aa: CASSFLPGTGLPQHF

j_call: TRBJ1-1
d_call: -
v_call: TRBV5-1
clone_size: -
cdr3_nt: TGCGCCAGCAGCTTGGTCCAGTCCAGGGGAAACACTGAAGCTTTCTTT
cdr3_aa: CASSLVQSRGNTEAFF

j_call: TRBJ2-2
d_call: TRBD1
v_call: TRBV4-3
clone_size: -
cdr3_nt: TGCGCCAGCAGCCAAGATGGGGGCAGGGGGCACACCGGGGAGCTGTTTTTT
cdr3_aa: CASSQDGGRGHTGELFF

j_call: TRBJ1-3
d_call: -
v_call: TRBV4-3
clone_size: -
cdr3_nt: TGCGCCAGCAGCCAAGCCGTTGGAAACACCATATATTTT
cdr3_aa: CASSQAVGNTIYF

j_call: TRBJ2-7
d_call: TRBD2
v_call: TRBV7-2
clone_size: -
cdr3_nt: TGTGCCAGCAGCAGCCAGACTAGCCATGCCGGGCAGCAGTACTTC
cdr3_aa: CASSSQTSHAGQQYF

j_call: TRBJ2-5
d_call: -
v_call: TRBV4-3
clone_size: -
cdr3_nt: TGCGCCAGCAGCCAAGATGGGTGGGATAGGGAGACCCAGTACTTC
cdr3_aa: CASSQDGWDRETQYF

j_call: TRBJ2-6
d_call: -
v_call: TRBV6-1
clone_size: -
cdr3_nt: TGTGCCAGCAGGGAGATCTCTGGGGCCAACGTCCTGACTTTC
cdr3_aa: CASREISGANVLTF

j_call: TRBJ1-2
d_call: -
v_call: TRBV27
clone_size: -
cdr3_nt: TGTGCCAGCAGTTTATCCCCAGGGGAAGGTGGCTACACCTTC
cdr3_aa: CASSLSPGEGGYTF

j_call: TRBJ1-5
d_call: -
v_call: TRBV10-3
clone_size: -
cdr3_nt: TGTGCCATCAGTCTTGCAGGTGGCAATCAGCCCCAGCATTTT
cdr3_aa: CAISLAGGNQPQHF

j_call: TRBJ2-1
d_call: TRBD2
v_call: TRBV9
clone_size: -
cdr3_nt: TGTGCCAGCAGCGCCCAAGGGACTAGCGCCTTCCGCACCTACAATGAGCAGTTCTTC
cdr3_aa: CASSAQGTSAFRTYNEQFF

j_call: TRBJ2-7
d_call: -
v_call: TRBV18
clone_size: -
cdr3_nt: TGTGCCAGCTCCTCCCTTAGGGTTGCCTACGAGCAGTACTTC
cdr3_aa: CASSSLRVAYEQYF

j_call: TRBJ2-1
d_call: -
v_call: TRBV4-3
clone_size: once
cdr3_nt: TGCGCCAGCAGCACCCACCCCAGGGAACATGAGCAGTTCTTC
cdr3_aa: CASSTHPREHEQFF

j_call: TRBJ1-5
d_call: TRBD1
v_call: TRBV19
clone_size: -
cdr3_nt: TGTGCCAGTAGTCGACAGGGAGGACAGCCCCAGCATTTT
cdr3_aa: CASSRQGGQPQHF

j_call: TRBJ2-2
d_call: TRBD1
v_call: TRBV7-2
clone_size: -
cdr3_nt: TGTGCCAGCAGCCAAACGACAGGGGTGGCCGGGGAGCTGTTTTTT
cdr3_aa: CASSQTTGVAGELFF

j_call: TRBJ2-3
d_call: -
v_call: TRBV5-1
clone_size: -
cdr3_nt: TGCGCCAGCAGGTATACGGGGGATACGCAGTATTTT
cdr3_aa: CASRYTGDTQYF

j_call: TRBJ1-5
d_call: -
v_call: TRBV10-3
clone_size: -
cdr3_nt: TGTGCCATCAGTGAGGGCCGGGACGGTCCTCGGCCCCAGCATTTT
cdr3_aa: CAISEGRDGPRPQHF

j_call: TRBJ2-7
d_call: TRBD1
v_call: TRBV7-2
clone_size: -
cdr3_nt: TGTGCCAGCAGCCCCGGACAGGTCTACGAGCAGTACTTC
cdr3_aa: CASSPGQVYEQYF

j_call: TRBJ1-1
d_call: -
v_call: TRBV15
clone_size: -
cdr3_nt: TGTGCCACCCAGAGGGAGAGGGAAACTGAAGCTTTCTTT
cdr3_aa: CATQRERETEAFF

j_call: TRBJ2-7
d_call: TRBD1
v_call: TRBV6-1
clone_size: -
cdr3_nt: TGTGCCAGCAGTGGGTTACCGGGACAGGGAAGTTCCTACGAGCAGTACTTC
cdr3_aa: CASSGLPGQGSSYEQYF

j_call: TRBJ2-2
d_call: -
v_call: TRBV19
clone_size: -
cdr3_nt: TGTGCCAGTAGTACCCAAATGAACACCGGGGAGCTGTTTTTT
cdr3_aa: CASSTQMNTGELFF

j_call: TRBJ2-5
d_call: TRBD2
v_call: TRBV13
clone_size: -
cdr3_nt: TGTGCCAGCCAGCACGCGGGAGAGGGTGAGACCCAGTACTTC
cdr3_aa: CASQHAGEGETQYF

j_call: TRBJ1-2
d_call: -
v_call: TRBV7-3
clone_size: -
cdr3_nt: TGTGCCAGCAGCTTAACGGGGTCCGTTAACTATGGCTACACCTTC
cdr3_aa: CASSLTGSVNYGYTF

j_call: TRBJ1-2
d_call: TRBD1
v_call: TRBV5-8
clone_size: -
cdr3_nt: TGTGCCAGCACCGCACAGGGGGTCTATGGCTACACCTTC
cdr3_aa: CASTAQGVYGYTF

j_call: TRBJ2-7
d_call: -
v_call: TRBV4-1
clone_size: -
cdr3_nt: TGCGCCAGCAGCCAAGACCGGGTCGAGCAGTACTTC
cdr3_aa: CASSQDRVEQYF

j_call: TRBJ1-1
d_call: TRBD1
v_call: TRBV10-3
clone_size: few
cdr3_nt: TGTGCCATCAGGGGACAGGGGAACACTGAAGCTTTCTTT
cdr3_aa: CAIRGQGNTEAFF

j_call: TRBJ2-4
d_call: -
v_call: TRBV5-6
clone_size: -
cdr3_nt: TGTGCCAGCAGCTTGGCCGTTCAGGGAAAAGCCAAAAACATTCAGTACTTC
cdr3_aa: CASSLAVQGKAKNIQYF

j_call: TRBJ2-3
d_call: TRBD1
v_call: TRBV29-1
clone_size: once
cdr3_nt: TGCAGCGTCCCCAAGGACAGGGCCTTTTTGGGCACAGATACGCAGTATTTT
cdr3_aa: CSVPKDRAFLGTDTQYF

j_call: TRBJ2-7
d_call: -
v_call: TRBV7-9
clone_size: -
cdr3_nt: TGTGCCAGCAGCTCCGAGGGTCCCCACGAGCAGTACTTC
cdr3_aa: CASSSEGPHEQYF

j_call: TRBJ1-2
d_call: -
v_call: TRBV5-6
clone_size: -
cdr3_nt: TGTGCCAGCAGCGGGGTTGTAGTTGGCAGGGGTGGCTACACCTTC
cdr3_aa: CASSGVVVGRGGYTF

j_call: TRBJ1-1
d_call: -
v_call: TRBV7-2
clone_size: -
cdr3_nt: TGTGCCAGCAGCTTAGGGGGGAGCATGAACACTGAAGCTTTCTTT
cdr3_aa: CASSLGGSMNTEAFF

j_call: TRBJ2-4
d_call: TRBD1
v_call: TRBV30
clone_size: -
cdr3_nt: TGTGCCTGGAGTGTACAGGGGGGAAACATTCAGTACTTC
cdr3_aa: CAWSVQGGNIQYF

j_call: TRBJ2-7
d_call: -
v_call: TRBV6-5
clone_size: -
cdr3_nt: TGTGCCAGCAGTTACTCAGCGGCGGAGGGCTACGAGCAGTACTTC
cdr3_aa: CASSYSAAEGYEQYF

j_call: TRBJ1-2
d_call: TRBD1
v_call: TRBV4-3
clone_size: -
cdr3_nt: TGCGCCAGCAGCCAAGGGACAGGATTTGAAGGCTACACCTTC
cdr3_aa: CASSQGTGFEGYTF

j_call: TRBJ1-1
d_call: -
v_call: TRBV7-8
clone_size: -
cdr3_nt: TGTGCCAGCAGCTTAGAGCCGGGATTGAACACTGAAGCTTTCTTT
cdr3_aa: CASSLEPGLNTEAFF

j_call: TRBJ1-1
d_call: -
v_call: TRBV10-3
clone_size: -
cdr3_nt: TGTGCCATCAGTGAGTCCAAGGGGAACACTGAAGCTTTCTTT
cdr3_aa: CAISESKGNTEAFF

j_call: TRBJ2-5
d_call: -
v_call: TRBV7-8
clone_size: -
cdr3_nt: TGTGCCAGCAGCCGGGGACATCAAGAGACCCAGTACTTC
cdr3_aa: CASSRGHQETQYF

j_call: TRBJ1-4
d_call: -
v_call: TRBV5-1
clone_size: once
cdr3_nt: TGCGCCAGCAGCTTGGTTCTGGGGACTAATGAAAAACTGTTTTTT
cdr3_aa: CASSLVLGTNEKLFF

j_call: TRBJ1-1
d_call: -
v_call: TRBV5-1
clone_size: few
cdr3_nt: TGCGCCAGCAGTGGACCAATGAACACTGAAGCTTTCTTT
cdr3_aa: CASSGPMNTEAFF

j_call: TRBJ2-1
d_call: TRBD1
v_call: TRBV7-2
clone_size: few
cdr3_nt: TGTGCCAGCAGACCGGGACAGGGTTCCAATGAGCAGTTCTTC
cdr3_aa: CASRPGQGSNEQFF

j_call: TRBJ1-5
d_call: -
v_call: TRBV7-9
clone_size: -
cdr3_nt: TGTGCCAGCAGCTTAGTGGGCAGGGGCTCTGGCAATCAGCCCCAGCATTTT
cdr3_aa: CASSLVGRGSGNQPQHF

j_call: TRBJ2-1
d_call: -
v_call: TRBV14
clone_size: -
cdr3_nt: TGTGCCAGCAGCTTTAGCGTTAATTCAAGGGATGAGCAGTTCTTC
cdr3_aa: CASSFSVNSRDEQFF

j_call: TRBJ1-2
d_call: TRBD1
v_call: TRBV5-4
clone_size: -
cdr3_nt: TGTGCCAGCAGTTCCGGACAGGGGGCTGCTAACTATGGCTACACCTTC
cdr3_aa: CASSSGQGAANYGYTF

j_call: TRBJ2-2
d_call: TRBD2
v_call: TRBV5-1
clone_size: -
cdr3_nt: TGCGCCAGCACCCCCATACCGATAGCGGGAGGGAACACCGGGGAGCTGTTTTTT
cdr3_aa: CASTPIPIAGGNTGELFF

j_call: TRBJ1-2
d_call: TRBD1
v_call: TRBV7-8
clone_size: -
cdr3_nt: TGTGCCAGCAGCTCAAACCCGGGACAGGGGGTTAATGGCTACACCTTC
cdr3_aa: CASSSNPGQGVNGYTF

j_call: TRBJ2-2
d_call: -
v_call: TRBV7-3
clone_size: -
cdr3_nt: TGTGCCAGCAGCCCGAGGGCAGTTCCCACCGGGGAGCTGTTTTTT
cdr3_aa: CASSPRAVPTGELFF

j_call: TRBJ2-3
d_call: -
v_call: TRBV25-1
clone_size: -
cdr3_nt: TGTGCCAGCAGTGAGGTGAACACAGATACGCAGTATTTT
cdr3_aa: CASSEVNTDTQYF

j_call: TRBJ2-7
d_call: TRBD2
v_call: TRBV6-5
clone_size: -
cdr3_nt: TGTGCCAGCAGCCACGGCCGGGAGGGCCGCTACGAGCAGTACTTC
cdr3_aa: CASSHGREGRYEQYF

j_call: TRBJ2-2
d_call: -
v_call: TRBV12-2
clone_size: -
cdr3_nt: TGTGCAAGTCGCTTAGGCGTACGTATTCAGGGGGCCGGGGAGCTGTTTTTT
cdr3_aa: CASRLGVRIQGAGELFF

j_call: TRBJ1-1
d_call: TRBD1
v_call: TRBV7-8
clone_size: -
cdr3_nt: TGTGCCAGCAGCAACAGGGGCACTGAAGCTTTCTTT
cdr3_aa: CASSNRGTEAFF

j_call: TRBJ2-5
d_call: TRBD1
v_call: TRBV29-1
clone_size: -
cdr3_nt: TGCAGCGTTACCTTACAGGGGATGAGGGAGACCCAGTACTTC
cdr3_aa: CSVTLQGMRETQYF

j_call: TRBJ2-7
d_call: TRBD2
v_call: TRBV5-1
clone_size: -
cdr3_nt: TGCGCCAGCAGCTTGGCCGGGACTAGGGCCTACGAGCAGTACTTC
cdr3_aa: CASSLAGTRAYEQYF

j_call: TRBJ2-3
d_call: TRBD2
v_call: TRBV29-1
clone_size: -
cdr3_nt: TGCAGCGTGAGGACTAGCGGGAGTTCAGATACGCAGTATTTT
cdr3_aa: CSVRTSGSSDTQYF